This T cell receptor beta chain comes out of a study of cytomegalovirus exposure and HLA in healthy donors. Germline V lookup: CDR1 SGHTA, CDR2 FQGNSA. This CDR3 has 15 amino acids. V was cut by 4 bases and J by 7 bases, with 14 bases left in between. A note on this clone: Its matching antigen is unknown.

The PCR employed 60 Vbeta primers together with 13 Jbeta primers. Data came from immunoSEQ multiplex PCR; TCRdb stores just in-frame clones and leaves some out. The sample yields about 120,000 clones, nearly 75% seen once. Study-wide results and caveats: The authors later found most CMV-associated TCR beta chains appeared HLA-restricted.

The source is a man under 40 in good health and CMV-seropositive. The V gene is TRBV7-2, the J gene TRBJ1-6, with TRBD1 as a possible D gene (6 bases). The sequenced sample consisted of PBMCs. CDR3 bases: TGTGCCAGCAGCTGGGGGCGTGGCGCGAATTCACCCCTCCACTTT. This codes for CASSWGRGANSPLHF.